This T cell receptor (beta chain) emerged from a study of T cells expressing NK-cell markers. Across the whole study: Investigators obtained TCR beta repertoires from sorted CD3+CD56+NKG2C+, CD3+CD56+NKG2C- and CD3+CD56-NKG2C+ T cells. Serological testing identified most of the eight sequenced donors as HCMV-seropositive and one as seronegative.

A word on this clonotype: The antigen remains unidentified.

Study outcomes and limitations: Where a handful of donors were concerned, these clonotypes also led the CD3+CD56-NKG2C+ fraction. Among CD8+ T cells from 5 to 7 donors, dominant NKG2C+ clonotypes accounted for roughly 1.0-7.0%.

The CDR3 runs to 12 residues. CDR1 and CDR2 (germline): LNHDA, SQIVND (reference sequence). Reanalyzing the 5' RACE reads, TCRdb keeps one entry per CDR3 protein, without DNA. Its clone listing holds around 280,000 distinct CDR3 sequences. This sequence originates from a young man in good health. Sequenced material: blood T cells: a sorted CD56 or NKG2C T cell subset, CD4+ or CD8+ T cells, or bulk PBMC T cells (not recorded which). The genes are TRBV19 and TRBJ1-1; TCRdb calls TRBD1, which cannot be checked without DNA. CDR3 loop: CASRQGWAEAFF.